This entry lists 3 T cell receptor beta chains sequenced from one sample in a study of STAT3 mutations in large granular lymphocyte leukemia. General study findings and limits: Every T-cell large granular lymphocyte leukemia patient had at least one immunodominant TCR beta clonotype.

Profiled with immunoSEQ multiplex PCR; TCRdb holds only in-frame clones, not every one. There are 17,000 or so clones in the sample; approximately 84% occur only once, and approximately 8.1% lies in the top ten. No antigens are known for them. Material for sequencing was peripheral blood mononuclear cells. The origin of the receptors is a man aged 50 to 59 with T-cell large granular lymphocyte leukemia. Some clones in this sample may be carry-over from other donors' samples.

The chain joins TRBV5-8 to TRBJ2-7; D is unclear. The CDR3 totals 13 residues. Germline CDR1 SGHTS, CDR2 YDEGEE. The V end lost 7 bases, the J end lost 1 base, and 12 bases lay between the germline ends. CDR3 coding DNA: TGTGCCAGCGCCCCCCCGGGTTCCTACGAGCAGTACTTC. Protein: CASAPPGSYEQYF.

There are a few counts of this clone. V usage is TRBV6-4 and J usage is TRBJ1-1, with no clear D. This CDR3 is built from 13 residues. Per germline, CDR1 MRHNA and CDR2 SNTAGT. V lost 0 bases to trimming and J lost 2 bases, with 4 bases between them. The CDR3 sequence: CASSDSTNTEAFF. In nucleotides, the CDR3 is TGTGCCAGCAGTGACTCGACAAACACTGAAGCTTTCTTT.

This clone showed up just a few times. V and J are TRBV6-4 and TRBJ2-3; 11 positions agree with TRBD2. Germline V CDR1 and CDR2: MRHNA, SNTAGT. CDR3 length: 15 residues. Trimming took 0 bases from V and 4 from J; bases not matched to a gene: 0. The CDR3 nucleotides read TGTGCCAGCAGTGACTCTAGCGGGGGGGCAGATACGCAGTATTTT. It yields the protein CASSDSSGGADTQYF.